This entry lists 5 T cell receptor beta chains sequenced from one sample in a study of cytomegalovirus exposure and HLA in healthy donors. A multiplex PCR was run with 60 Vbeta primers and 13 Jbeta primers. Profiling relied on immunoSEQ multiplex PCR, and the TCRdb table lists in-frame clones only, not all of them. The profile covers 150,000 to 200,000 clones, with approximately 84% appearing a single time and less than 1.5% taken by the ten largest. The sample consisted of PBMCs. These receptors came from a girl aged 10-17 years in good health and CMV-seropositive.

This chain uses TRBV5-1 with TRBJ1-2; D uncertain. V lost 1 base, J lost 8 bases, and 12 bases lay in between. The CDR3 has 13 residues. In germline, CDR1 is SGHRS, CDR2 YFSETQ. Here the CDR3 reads CASSLSTHSGYTF. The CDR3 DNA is TGCGCCAGCAGCTTGTCTACCCATTCGGGCTACACCTTC.

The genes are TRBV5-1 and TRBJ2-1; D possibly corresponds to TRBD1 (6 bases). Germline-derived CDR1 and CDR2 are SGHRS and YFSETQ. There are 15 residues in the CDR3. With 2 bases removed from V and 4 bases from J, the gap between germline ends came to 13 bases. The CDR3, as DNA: TGCGCCAGCAGCTTCCGGCAGGGGTCATACAATGAGCAGTTCTTC. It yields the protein CASSFRQGSYNEQFF.

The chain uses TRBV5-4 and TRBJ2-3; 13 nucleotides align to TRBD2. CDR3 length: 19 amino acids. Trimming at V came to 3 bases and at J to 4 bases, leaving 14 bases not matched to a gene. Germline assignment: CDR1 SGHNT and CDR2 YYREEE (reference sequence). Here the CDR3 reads CASSSASHGLAGDPDTQYF. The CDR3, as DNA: TGTGCCAGCAGCTCCGCCTCTCACGGACTAGCGGGAGACCCAGATACGCAGTATTTT.

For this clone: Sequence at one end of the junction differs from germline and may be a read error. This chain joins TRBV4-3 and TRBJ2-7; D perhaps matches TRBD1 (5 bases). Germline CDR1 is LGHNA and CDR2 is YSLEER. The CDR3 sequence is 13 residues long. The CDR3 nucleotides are TGCGCCAGCAGCCGCATATTAACAGGTCCTAAAAGCTTC. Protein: CASSRILTGPKSF.

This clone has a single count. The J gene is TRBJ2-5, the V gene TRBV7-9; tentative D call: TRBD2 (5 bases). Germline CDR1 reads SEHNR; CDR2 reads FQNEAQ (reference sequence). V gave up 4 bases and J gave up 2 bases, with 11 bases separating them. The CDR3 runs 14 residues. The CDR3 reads CASSSEDWQETQYF. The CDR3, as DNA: TGTGCCAGCAGCTCCGAGGACTGGCAAGAGACCCAGTACTTC. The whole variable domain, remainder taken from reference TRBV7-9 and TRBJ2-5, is DTGVSQNPRHKITKRGQNVTFRCDPISEHNRLYWYRQTLGQGPEFLTYFQNEAQLEKSRLLSDRFSAERPKGSFSTLEIQRTEQGDSAMYLCASSSEDWQETQYFGPGTRLLVL.